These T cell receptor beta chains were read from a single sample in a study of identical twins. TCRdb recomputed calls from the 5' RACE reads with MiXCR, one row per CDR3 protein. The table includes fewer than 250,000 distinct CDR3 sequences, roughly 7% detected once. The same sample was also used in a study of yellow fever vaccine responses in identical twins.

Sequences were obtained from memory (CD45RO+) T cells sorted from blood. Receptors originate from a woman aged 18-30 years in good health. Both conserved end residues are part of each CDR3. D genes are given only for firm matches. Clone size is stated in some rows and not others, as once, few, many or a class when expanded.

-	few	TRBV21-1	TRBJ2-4	CASVRLAKNIQYF	TGTGCCAGCGTACGTTTAGCCAAAAACATTCAGTACTTC
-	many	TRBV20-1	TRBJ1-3	CSASPGLSGNTIYF	TGCAGTGCTAGCCCAGGGCTCTCTGGAAACACCATATATTTT
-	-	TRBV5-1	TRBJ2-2	CASRSGEPGELFF	TGCGCCAGCAGATCAGGGGAGCCCGGGGAGCTGTTTTTT
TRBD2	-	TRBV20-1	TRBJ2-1	CSATPTAGPSYNEQFF	TGCAGTGCTACCCCTACAGCGGGACCTTCCTACAATGAGCAGTTCTTC
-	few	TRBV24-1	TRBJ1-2	CATSDRVPGPNYGYTF	TGTGCCACCAGTGATCGGGTACCGGGACCGAACTATGGCTACACCTTC
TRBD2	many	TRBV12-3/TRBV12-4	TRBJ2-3	CASSPGWGGGTDTQYF	TGTGCCAGCAGTCCGGGTTGGGGGGGGGGCACAGATACGCAGTATTTT
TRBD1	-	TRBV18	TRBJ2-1	CASSPTGGDEQFF	TGTGCCAGCTCACCAACAGGGGGTGATGAGCAGTTCTTC
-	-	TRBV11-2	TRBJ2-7	CASSFSLASHEQYF	TGTGCCAGCAGCTTTAGTTTAGCGTCCCACGAGCAGTACTTC
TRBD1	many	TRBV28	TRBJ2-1	CASSSQGTSYNEQFF	TGTGCCAGCAGTTCACAGGGGACCTCCTACAATGAGCAGTTCTTC
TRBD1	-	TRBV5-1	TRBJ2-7	CASSSGTGGASPGEQYF	TGCGCCAGCAGCTCTGGGACAGGGGGCGCATCACCCGGCGAGCAGTACTTC
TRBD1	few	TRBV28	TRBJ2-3	CASSSSFPAGTGYTDTQYF	TGTGCCAGCAGTTCCTCCTTTCCAGCCGGGACAGGGTACACAGATACGCAGTATTTT
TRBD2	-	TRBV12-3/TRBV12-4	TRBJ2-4	CTCSFTGGEVPLAKNIQYF	TGTACCTGCAGTTTTACTGGGGGGGAAGTTCCACTAGCCAAAAACATTCAGTACTTC
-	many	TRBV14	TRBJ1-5	CASSRDTNQPQHF	TGTGCCAGCAGCCGGGACACCAATCAGCCCCAGCATTTT
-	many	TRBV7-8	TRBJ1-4	CASSFEIGGRGNEKLFF	TGTGCCAGCAGCTTCGAAATAGGGGGGAGGGGAAATGAAAAACTGTTTTTT
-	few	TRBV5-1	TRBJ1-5	CASSLTGMSQPQHF	TGCGCCAGCAGCTTGACAGGGATGAGTCAGCCCCAGCATTTT
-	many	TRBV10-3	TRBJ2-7	CAISESVGSQREQYF	TGTGCCATCAGTGAGTCTGTAGGGTCACAGCGCGAGCAGTACTTC
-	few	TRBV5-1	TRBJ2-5	CASSLESVQETQYF	TGCGCCAGCAGCTTGGAGTCGGTCCAAGAGACCCAGTACTTC
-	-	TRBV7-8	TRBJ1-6	CASSKGLNSPLHF	TGTGCCAGCAGTAAGGGCCTTAATTCACCCCTCCACTTT
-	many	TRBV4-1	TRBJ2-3	CASSQLGNTDTQYF	TGCGCCAGCAGCCAACTGGGAAACACAGATACGCAGTATTTT
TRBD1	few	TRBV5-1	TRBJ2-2	CASSPGQASIGELFF	TGCGCCAGCAGCCCAGGACAGGCCAGTATCGGGGAGCTGTTTTTT
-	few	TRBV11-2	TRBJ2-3	CASREGGLSDTQYF	TGTGCCAGCAGAGAGGGGGGGCTTTCAGATACGCAGTATTTT
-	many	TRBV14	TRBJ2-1	CASSQVMAVTYNEQFF	TGTGCCAGCAGCCAAGTTATGGCAGTAACCTACAATGAGCAGTTCTTC
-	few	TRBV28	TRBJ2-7	CASKRGLSTYEQYF	TGTGCCAGCAAGAGAGGACTATCTACCTACGAGCAGTACTTC
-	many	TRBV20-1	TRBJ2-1	CSASVTLDYNEQFF	TGCAGTGCTAGTGTGACGCTAGACTACAATGAGCAGTTCTTC
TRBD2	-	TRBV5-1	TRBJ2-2	CASSAVAGGAGELFF	TGCGCCAGCAGCGCCGTAGCGGGAGGTGCCGGGGAGCTGTTTTTT
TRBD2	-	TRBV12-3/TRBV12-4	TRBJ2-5	CASSLDPRLAGGSETQYF	TGTGCCAGCAGTTTAGATCCCCGACTAGCGGGAGGTTCGGAGACCCAGTACTTC
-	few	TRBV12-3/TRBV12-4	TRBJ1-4	CASSSDRETQKLFF	TGTGCCAGCAGTTCAGACAGAGAGACCCAAAAACTGTTTTTT
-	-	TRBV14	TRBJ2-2	CASTYSNTGELFF	TGTGCCAGCACCTACTCTAACACCGGGGAGCTGTTTTTT
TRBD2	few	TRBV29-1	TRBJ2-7	CSVEDQGSGSSEQYF	TGCAGCGTTGAAGATCAGGGTAGCGGGAGTAGCGAGCAGTACTTC
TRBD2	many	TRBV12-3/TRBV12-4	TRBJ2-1	CASSPRGGRNYNEQFF	TGTGCCAGCAGCCCCCGTGGCGGGAGGAACTACAATGAGCAGTTCTTC
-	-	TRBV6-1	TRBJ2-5	CASEIGRETETQYF	TGTGCCAGCGAAATCGGACGGGAGACAGAGACCCAGTACTTC
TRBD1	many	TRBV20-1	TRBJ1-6	CSARDRGQGVFFNSPLHF	TGCAGTGCTAGAGATCGGGGACAGGGGGTATTCTTTAATTCACCCCTCCACTTT
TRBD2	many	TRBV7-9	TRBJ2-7	CASSQGAGEAYEQYF	TGTGCCAGCAGCCAGGGAGCGGGAGAGGCCTACGAGCAGTACTTC
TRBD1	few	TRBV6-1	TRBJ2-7	CASSAPTQGASYEQYF	TGTGCCAGCAGTGCCCCAACCCAGGGGGCATCCTACGAGCAGTACTTC
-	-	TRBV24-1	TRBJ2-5	CATSDLRVGQETQYF	TGTGCCACCAGTGATTTAAGGGTGGGGCAAGAGACCCAGTACTTC
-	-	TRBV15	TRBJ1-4	CATRGFLTTNEKLFF	TGTGCCACCAGGGGCTTTCTGACAACTAATGAAAAACTGTTTTTT
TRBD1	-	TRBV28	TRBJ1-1	CASRTTGSTEAFF	TGTGCCAGCAGGACGACAGGGAGCACTGAAGCTTTCTTT
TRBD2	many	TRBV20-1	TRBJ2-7	CSAHRDYPTYEQYF	TGCAGTGCTCACCGGGACTACCCGACCTACGAGCAGTACTTC
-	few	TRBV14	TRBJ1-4	CASSQAGGYGKLFF	TGTGCCAGCAGCCAAGCTGGGGGGTATGGAAAACTGTTTTTT
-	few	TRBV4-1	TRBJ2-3	CASKGDTGQYF	TGCGCCTCCAAGGGAGACACGGGGCAGTATTTT
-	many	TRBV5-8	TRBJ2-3	CASSPTLITRLRTDTQYF	TGTGCCAGCAGCCCCACCCTGATTACTAGACTCCGCACAGATACGCAGTATTTT
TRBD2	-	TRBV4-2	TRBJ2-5	CASSQGLAGGPTETQYF	TGTGCCAGCAGCCAGGGACTAGCGGGGGGGCCGACGGAGACCCAGTACTTC
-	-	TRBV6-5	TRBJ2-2	CASSYRNRDTGELFF	TGTGCCAGCAGTTACAGAAATAGGGACACCGGGGAGCTGTTTTTT
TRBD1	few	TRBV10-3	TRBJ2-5	CAISESGGTGSETQYF	TGTGCCATCAGTGAGTCTGGAGGGACAGGGTCCGAGACCCAGTACTTC
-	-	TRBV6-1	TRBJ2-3	CASSGTSGSRTDTQYF	TGTGCCAGCAGTGGGACTTCGGGGAGTCGGACAGATACGCAGTATTTT
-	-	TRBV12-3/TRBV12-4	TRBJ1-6	CASSLQRQNNSPLHF	TGTGCCAGCAGTTTACAGAGACAGAATAATTCACCCCTCCACTTT
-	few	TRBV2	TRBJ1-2	CASSDSGIYGYTF	TGTGCCAGCAGTGATTCCGGGATCTATGGCTACACCTTC
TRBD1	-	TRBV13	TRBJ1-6	CASSLTPVRQGNNSPLHF	TGTGCCAGCAGCTTAACCCCGGTGAGACAGGGAAATAATTCACCCCTCCACTTT
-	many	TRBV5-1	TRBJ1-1	CASSLRVGRDLNTEAFF	TGCGCCAGCAGCTTACGGGTAGGGAGGGATTTGAACACTGAAGCTTTCTTT
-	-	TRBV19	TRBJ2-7	CASTPGPGAYEQYF	TGTGCCAGTACCCCGGGCCCGGGGGCGTACGAGCAGTACTTC
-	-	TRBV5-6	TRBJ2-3	CASRFGGPTSTDTQYF	TGTGCCAGCAGATTCGGGGGCCCAACTAGCACAGATACGCAGTATTTT
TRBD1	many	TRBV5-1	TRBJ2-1	CASSPSGDRFNEQFF	TGCGCCAGCAGCCCCTCCGGGGACAGGTTCAATGAGCAGTTCTTC
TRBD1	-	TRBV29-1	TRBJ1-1	CSGQRQGGNTEAFF	TGCAGCGGCCAAAGACAGGGCGGGAACACTGAAGCTTTCTTT
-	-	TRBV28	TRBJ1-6	CASTRQRGNSPLHF	TGTGCCAGCACTAGGCAGCGAGGGAATTCACCCCTCCACTTT
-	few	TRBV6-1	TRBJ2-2	CASSLRPIENTGELFF	TGTGCCAGCAGTCTCCGGCCCATAGAGAACACCGGGGAGCTGTTTTTT